A selection of T cell receptor beta chains follows, all from one sample in a study of blood T cell repertoires in COVID-19. Data came from immunoSEQ multiplex PCR; TCRdb stores just in-frame clones and leaves some out. In the table there are 250,000 to 350,000 clones, roughly 90% of which are singletons. The source material was peripheral blood. The receptors were gathered from a woman between 50 and 59 years old who had recovered from COVID-19. CDR3s include the opening cysteine and the closing phenylalanine or tryptophan. Fields, in order: J gene, D gene, V gene, clone size, CDR3 protein, CDR3 DNA. D genes are given only for firm matches. Part of the rows lack a size; the others show once, few, many or a class for expanded clones.

J: TRBJ2-1; D: .; V: TRBV10-1; size: .; CDR3: CASSEEGVDEQFF; DNA: TGCGCCAGCAGTGAGGAGGGTGTGGATGAGCAGTTCTTC
J: TRBJ1-1; D: .; V: TRBV2; size: .; CDR3: CASSLERGMNTEAFF; DNA: TGTGCCAGCAGTCTTGAAAGGGGAATGAACACTGAAGCTTTCTTT
J: TRBJ1-2; D: TRBD1; V: TRBV5-6; size: .; CDR3: CASLPGTAINYGYTF; DNA: TGTGCCAGCCTGCCAGGGACAGCCATTAACTATGGCTACACCTTC
J: TRBJ2-2; D: .; V: TRBV7-9; size: .; CDR3: CASSPPTGPNTGELFF; DNA: TGTGCCAGCAGCCCGCCGACAGGTCCGAACACCGGGGAGCTGTTTTTT
J: TRBJ2-7; D: .; V: TRBV7-3; size: once; CDR3: CASSLSVDSYEQYF; DNA: TGTGCCAGCAGCTTAAGCGTTGACTCCTACGAGCAGTACTTC
J: TRBJ1-2; D: TRBD1; V: TRBV7-9; size: .; CDR3: CASSPIDRAGGYTF; DNA: TGTGCCAGCAGCCCTATTGACAGGGCTGGTGGCTACACCTTC
J: TRBJ2-1; D: TRBD2; V: TRBV25-1; size: .; CDR3: CASSPGGDQFF; DNA: TGTGCCAGCAGTCCTGGGGGGGATCAGTTCTTC
J: TRBJ2-7; D: TRBD1; V: TRBV19; size: .; CDR3: CASSILPGTGESEQYF; DNA: TGTGCCAGTAGTATATTACCCGGGACAGGGGAAAGCGAGCAGTACTTC
J: TRBJ1-1; D: .; V: TRBV4-2; size: .; CDR3: CASSLGRGTEAFF; DNA: TGTGCCAGCAGCCTCGGGCGCGGGACTGAAGCTTTCTTT
J: TRBJ2-4; D: .; V: TRBV9; size: .; CDR3: CASSGGGLAKNIQYF; DNA: TGTGCCAGCAGTGGCGGGGGCCTAGCCAAAAACATTCAGTACTTC
J: TRBJ2-3; D: TRBD1; V: TRBV7-3; size: .; CDR3: CASSLTGDRGTDTQYF; DNA: TGTGCCAGCAGCCTTACCGGGGACAGGGGAACAGATACGCAGTATTTT
J: TRBJ2-7; D: TRBD1; V: TRBV6-2/TRBV6-3; size: .; CDR3: CASSYSTDRVYF; DNA: TGTGCCAGCAGTTACTCGACAGACAGGGTTTACTTC
J: TRBJ2-1; D: .; V: TRBV4-3; size: .; CDR3: CASSQDVGVRNEQFF; DNA: TGCGCCAGCAGCCAAGATGTCGGTGTAAGAAATGAGCAGTTCTTC